The clone carrying this TCR beta chain was counted between two and nine times. The data originate from a study of early T cells in non-severe SARS-CoV-2 infection. Whole-study context: Sequencing input comprised bulk RNA from unsorted whole blood; chain pairing was not available.

Trimming removed 7 bases from V and 0 bases from J; junction bases left unmatched: 11. This CDR3 comprises 16 residues. Germline values: CDR1 LNHDA, CDR2 SQIVND (reference sequence). Tagging with unique molecular identifiers was applied to individual cDNA molecules. TCRdb reprocessed the 5' RACE reads with MiXCR, giving one entry per CDR3 protein. Among under 60,000 distinct CDR3 sequences listed, around 5.6% were seen once. Sequencing was performed on whole blood. The V and J genes are TRBV19 and TRBJ2-7; TRBD2 agrees at 8 bases. The clonotype was recovered from an adult who was a healthcare worker with PCR-confirmed SARS-CoV-2 infection or an uninfected control (not recorded which). CDR3 residues: CASNRGGSGSSYEQYF. The CDR3 nucleotides are TGTGCCAGTAACCGGGGGGGGAGTGGAAGCTCCTACGAGCAGTACTTC.